This TCR beta chain was identified in a study of blood T cells in healthy people across ages. Of note for this clonotype: Its ends do not fully match the called genes, so a read error is possible.

Combining a sample-barcoded 5' primer with a J-beta primer mix, a second PCR ran for 7 to 11 cycles. TCRdb re-called the 5' RACE reads through MiXCR, storing one row per CDR3 protein. The sample has about 780,000 distinct CDR3 sequences; approximately 59% are singletons. The CDR3 length is 17 residues. CDR1 and CDR2 (germline): LGHNA, YSLEER. The sequenced sample was blood. The chain has TRBV4-3 and TRBJ1-6; D might be TRBD1 (5 bases). The receptor comes from a man aged 25-45 years in good health. This chain's CDR3 is CASSQPPGLTFNSPFHF. The CDR3 nucleotides are TGCGCCAGCAGCCAACCACCGGGACTGACATTTAATTCACCCTTCCACTTT.